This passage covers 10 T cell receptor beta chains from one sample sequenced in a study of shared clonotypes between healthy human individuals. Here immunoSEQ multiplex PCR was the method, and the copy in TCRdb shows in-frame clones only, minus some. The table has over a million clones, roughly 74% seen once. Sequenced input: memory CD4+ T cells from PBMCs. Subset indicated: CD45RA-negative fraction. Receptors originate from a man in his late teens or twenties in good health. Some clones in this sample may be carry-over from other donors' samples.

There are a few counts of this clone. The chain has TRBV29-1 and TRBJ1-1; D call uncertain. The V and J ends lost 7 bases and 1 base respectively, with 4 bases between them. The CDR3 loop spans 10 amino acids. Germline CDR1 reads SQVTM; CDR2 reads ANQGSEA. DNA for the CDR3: TGCAGCGACACGAACACTGAAGCTTTCTTT. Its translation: CSDTNTEAFF.

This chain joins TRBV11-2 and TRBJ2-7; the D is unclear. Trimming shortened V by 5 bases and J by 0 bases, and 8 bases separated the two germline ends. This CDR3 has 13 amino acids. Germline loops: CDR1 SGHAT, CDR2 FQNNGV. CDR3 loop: CASSTDLSYEQYF. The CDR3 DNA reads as TGTGCCAGCAGCACGGACCTCTCCTACGAGCAGTACTTC.

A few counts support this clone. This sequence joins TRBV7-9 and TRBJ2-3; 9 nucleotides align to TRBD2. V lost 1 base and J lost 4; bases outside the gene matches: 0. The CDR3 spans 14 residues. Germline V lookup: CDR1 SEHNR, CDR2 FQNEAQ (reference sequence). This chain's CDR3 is CASSLGTSADTQYF. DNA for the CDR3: TGTGCCAGCAGCTTAGGGACTAGCGCAGATACGCAGTATTTT.

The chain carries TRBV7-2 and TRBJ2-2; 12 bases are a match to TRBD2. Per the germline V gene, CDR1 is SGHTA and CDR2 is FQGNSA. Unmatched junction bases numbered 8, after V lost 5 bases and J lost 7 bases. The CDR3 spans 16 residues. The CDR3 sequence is CASSIASGRAGGELFF. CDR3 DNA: TGTGCCAGCAGCATCGCTAGCGGGAGGGCCGGCGGGGAGCTGTTTTTT.

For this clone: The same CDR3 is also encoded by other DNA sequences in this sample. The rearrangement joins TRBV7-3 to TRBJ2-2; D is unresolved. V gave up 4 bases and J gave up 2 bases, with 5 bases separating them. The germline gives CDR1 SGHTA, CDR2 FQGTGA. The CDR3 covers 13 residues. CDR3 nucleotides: TGTGCCAGCAGCTCCCTCAACACCGGGGAGCTGTTTTTT. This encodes CASSSLNTGELFF.

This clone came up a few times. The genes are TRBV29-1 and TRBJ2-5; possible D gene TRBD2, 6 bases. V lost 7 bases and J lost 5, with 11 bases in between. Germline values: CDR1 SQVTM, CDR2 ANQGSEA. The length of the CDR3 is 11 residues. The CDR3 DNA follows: TGCAGCGGACGGGGGTGGGAGACCCAGTACTTC. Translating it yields CSGRGWETQYF.

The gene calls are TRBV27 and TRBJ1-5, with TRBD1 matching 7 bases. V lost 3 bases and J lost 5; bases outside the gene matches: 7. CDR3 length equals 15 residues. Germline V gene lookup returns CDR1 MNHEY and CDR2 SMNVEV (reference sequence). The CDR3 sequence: CASSFGRGNDQPQHF. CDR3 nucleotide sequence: TGTGCCAGCAGTTTCGGCAGGGGGAACGATCAGCCCCAGCATTTT.

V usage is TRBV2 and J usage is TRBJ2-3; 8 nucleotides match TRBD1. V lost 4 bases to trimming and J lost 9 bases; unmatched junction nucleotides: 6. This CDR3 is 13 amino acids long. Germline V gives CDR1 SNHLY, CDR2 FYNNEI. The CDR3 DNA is TGTGCCAGCAGTGGGGGGACAGGTCGCACGCAGTATTTT. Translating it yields CASSGGTGRTQYF.

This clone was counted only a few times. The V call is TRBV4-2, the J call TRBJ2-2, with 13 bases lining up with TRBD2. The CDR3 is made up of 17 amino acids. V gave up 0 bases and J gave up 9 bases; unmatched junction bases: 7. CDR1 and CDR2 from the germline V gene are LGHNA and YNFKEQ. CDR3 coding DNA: TGTGCCAGCAGCCAAGAGGGGACTAGCGGGAATGGTAGGGAGCTGTTTTTT. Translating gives CASSQEGTSGNGRELFF.

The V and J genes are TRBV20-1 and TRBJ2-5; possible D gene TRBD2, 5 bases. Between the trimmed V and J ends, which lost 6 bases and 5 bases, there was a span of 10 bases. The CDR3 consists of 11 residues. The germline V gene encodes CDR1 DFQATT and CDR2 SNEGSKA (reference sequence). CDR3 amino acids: CSASRTETQYF. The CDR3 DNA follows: TGCAGTGCGTCTAGGACTGAGACCCAGTACTTC.